The source of this T cell receptor beta chain is a study of response to subunit inactivated influenza vaccine. TCRdb called the RT-PCR reads again in MiXCR, with one record for every CDR3 protein. The table shows 530,000 or so distinct CDR3 sequences, with approximately 12% occurring only once. Whole-study results and caveats: Researchers suggested that each seasonal influenza vaccination recruits few new T cells.

This clonotype was recorded a few times. Antigen: not known. CDR3 length: 16 residues. V was cut by 3 bases and J by 0 bases, with 16 bases left in between. Germline CDR1 SGDLS, CDR2 YYNGEE. This sequence originates from a man aged 45-60 years who received an inactivated influenza vaccine. The chain carries TRBV9 and TRBJ2-7, with a possible D match to TRBD2 (6 bases). Specimen: PBMCs from blood, collected on the day of vaccination. The CDR3 sequence is CASSGGVGTTSYEQYF. As DNA, the CDR3 is TGTGCCAGCAGCGGGGGGGTGGGGACGACCTCCTACGAGCAGTACTTC.